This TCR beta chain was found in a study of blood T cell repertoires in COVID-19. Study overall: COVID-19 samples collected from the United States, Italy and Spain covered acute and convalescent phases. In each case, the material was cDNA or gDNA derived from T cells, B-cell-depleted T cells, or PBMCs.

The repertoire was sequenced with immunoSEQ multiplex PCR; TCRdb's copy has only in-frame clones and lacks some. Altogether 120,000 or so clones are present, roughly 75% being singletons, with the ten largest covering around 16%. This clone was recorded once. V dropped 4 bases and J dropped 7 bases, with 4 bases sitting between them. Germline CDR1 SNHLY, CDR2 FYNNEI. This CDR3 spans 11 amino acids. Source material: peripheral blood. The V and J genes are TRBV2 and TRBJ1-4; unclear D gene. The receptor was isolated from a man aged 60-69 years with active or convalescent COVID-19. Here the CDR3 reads CASSVLEKLFF. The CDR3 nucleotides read TGTGCCAGCAGTGTACTTGAAAAACTGTTTTTT.